This T cell receptor (beta chain) was found in a study of Ad26.COV2.S vaccination and SARS-CoV-2 variants. This clone was seen a handful of times. Its antigen is unidentified. Libraries were prepared by immunoSEQ multiplex PCR; TCRdb keeps only in-frame clonotypes and omits some of them. The table has approximately 500,000 clones, roughly 89% seen once. Study-level results: Comparability of non-spike TCR breadth was observed across vaccine and placebo recipients.

The germline V gene encodes CDR1 MNHEY and CDR2 SVGEGT. J was trimmed by 6 bases and V by 2 bases; bases with no gene match: 6. CDR3 size: 15 residues. Treatment denoted: about 20 received Ad26.COV2.S at low or high dose, single or two shots; 5 received placebo; per-sample allocation not given. Collection of the samples took place on day 63 after the first injection of vaccine or placebo. Source: peripheral blood, taken in a trial of Ad26.COV2.S vaccine versus placebo. This clonotype originated in a person between 18 and 59 years old who received the Ad26.COV2.S COVID-19 vaccine or a placebo. The chain joins TRBV6-2 or TRBV6-3 to TRBJ1-5; 8 bases align to TRBD1. CDR3 nucleotide sequence: TGTGCCAGCAGTTACCGTGGACAGGGAAGTCAGCCCCAGCATTTT. Protein sequence: CASSYRGQGSQPQHF.